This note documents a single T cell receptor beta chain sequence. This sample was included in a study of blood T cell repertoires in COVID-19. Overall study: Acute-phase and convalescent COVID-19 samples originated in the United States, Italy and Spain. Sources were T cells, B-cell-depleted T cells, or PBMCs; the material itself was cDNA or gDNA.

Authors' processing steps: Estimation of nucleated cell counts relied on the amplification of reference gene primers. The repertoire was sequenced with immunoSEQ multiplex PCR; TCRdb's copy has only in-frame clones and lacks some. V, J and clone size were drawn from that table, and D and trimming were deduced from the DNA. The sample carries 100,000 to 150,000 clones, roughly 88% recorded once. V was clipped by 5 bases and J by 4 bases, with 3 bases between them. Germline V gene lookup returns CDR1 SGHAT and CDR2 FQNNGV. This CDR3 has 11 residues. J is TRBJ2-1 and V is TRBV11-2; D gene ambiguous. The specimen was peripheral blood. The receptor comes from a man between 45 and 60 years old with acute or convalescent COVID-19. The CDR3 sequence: CASSRYNEQFF. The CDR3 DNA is TGTGCCAGCAGCCGGTACAATGAGCAGTTCTTC.